Sequencing of this T cell receptor beta chain was carried out in a study of control samples from healthy donors and cancer patients. V gave up 5 bases and J gave up 3 bases, with 8 bases separating them. Per the germline V gene, CDR1 is SGHVS and CDR2 is FQNEAQ. The CDR3 contains 13 residues. Generated by immunoSEQ multiplex PCR, the TCRdb table keeps only in-frame clones and is missing some. The data contain some 120,000 clones, 88% of them seen just once; the ten biggest clones take up over 2%. This sequence joins TRBV7-8 and TRBJ1-5; no firm D call. The sample was blood. The TCR originated in a woman aged 70-85 years in good health. The CDR3 DNA sequence: TGTGCCAGCAGCCGTGGATCCAATCAGCCCCAGCATTTT. Residues: CASSRGSNQPQHF.